These T cell receptor beta chains were read from a single sample in a study of blood T cells in healthy people across ages. One entry per CDR3 protein results from TCRdb running MiXCR on the 5' RACE reads. The table shows approximately 1,100,000 distinct CDR3 sequences, with 45% occurring only once. Sequenced sample: blood. These receptors came from a woman aged 55-70 years in good health. CDR3s leave out the opening cysteine and the closing phenylalanine or tryptophan. Each record gives: V gene, J gene, CDR3 protein.

>TRBV29-1|TRBJ2-5
SVEPPGLVRGGY
>TRBV15|TRBJ1-4
ATSSDRNEKLF
>TRBV11-2|TRBJ2-1
ASSSRPGGTYNEQF
>TRBV20-1|TRBJ2-7
SAVTGTGGNEQY
>TRBV29-1|TRBJ1-2
SASTGTYECT
>TRBV6-5|TRBJ2-7
ASTERGNSYEQY
>TRBV7-9|TRBJ1-1
ASRPTGNTEAF
>TRBV18|TRBJ2-1
ASSPLGSGTYNEQF
>TRBV12-3/TRBV12-4|TRBJ1-4
ASSPTGYGEKLF
>TRBV5-6|TRBJ2-7
ASAPFSSEDRVVEQY
>TRBV5-1|TRBJ2-7
ASSSYLTGAYEQY
>TRBV7-9|TRBJ2-7
ASDSRTGGHLY